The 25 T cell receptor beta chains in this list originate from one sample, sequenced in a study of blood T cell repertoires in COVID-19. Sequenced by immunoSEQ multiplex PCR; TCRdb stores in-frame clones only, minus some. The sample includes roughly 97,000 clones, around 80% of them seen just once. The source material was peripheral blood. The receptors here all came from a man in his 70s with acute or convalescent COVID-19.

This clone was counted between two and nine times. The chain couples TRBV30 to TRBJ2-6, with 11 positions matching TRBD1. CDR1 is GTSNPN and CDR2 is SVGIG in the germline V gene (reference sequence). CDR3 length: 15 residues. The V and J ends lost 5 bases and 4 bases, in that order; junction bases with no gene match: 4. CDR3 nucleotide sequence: TGTGCCTGGGGACAGGGGGCAGGGGGGGCCAACGTCCTGACTTTC. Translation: CAWGQGAGGANVLTF.

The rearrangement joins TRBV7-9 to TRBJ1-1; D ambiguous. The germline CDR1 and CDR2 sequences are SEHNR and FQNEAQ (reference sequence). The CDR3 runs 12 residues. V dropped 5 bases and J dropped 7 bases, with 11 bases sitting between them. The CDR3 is CASSPTPNEAFF. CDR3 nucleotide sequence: TGTGCCAGCAGCCCCACTCCGAATGAAGCTTTCTTT.

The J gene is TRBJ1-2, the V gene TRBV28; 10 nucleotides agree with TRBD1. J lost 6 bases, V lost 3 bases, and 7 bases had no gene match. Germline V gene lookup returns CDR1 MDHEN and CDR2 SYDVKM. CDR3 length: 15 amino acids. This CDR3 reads CASSFPGTGVDGYTF. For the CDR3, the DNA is TGTGCCAGCAGTTTCCCCGGGACAGGGGTGGATGGCTACACCTTC.

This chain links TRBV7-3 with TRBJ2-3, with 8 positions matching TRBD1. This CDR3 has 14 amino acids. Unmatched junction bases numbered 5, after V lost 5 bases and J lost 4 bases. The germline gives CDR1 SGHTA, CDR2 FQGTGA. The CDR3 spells CASSPDRAPDTQYF. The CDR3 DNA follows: TGTGCCAGCAGCCCGGACAGGGCTCCAGATACGCAGTATTTT.

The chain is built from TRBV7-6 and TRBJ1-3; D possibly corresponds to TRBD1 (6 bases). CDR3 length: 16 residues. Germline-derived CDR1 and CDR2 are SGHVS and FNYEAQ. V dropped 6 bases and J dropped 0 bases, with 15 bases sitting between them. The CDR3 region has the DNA TGTGCCAGCAGTCTACAGGGAGTTCCCTCTGGAAACACCATATATTTT. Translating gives CASSLQGVPSGNTIYF.

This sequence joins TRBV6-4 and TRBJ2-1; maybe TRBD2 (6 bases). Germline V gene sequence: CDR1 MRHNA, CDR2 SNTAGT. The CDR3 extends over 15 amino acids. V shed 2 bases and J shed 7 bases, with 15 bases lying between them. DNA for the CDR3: TGTGCCAGCAGTGACCCCGGGACTGCCACAAATGAGCAGTTCTTC. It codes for CASSDPGTATNEQFF.

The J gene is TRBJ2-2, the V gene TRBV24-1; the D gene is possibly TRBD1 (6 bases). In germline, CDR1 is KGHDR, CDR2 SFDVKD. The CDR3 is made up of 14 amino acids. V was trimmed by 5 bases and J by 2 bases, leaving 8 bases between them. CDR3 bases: TGTGCCACCAGTGTGGACAGAAACACCGGGGAGCTGTTTTTT. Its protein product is CATSVDRNTGELFF.

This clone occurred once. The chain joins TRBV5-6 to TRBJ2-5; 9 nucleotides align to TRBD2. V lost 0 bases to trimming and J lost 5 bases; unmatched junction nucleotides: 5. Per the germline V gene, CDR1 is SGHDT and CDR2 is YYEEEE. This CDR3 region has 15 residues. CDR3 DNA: TGTGCCAGCAGCTTGGAACTCGCGGGAGGGGAGACCCAGTACTTC. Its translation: CASSLELAGGETQYF.

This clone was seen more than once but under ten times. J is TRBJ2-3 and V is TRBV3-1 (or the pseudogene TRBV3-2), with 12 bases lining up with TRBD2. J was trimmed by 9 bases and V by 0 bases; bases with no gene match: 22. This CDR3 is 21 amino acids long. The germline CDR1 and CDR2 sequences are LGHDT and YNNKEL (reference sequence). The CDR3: CASSQDWAHRLAGVEETTQYF. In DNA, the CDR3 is TGTGCCAGCAGCCAAGATTGGGCCCACCGACTAGCGGGAGTAGAGGAGACGACGCAGTATTTT.

The CDR3 is CASTGTGGTVNTEAFF. CDR3 in DNA: TGCGCCAGCACCGGGACAGGGGGGACGGTGAACACTGAAGCTTTCTTT. The chain has TRBV5-1 and TRBJ1-1; 11 bases match TRBD1. Per germline, CDR1 SGHRS and CDR2 YFSETQ. The J segment lost 0 bases and the V segment lost 6 bases, leaving 7 bases of the junction unmatched. The CDR3 extends over 16 amino acids.

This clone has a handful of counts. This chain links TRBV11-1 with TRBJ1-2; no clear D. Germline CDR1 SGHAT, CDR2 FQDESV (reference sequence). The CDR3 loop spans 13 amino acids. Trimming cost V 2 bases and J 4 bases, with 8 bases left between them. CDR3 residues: CASSLSGSYGYTF. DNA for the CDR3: TGTGCCAGCAGCTTATCAGGCAGCTATGGCTACACCTTC.

The CDR3, as DNA: TGTGCCAGCAGTTCACAGGGGTCCTATGGCTACACCTTC. It is translated as CASSSQGSYGYTF. This chain connects TRBV12-3 or TRBV12-4 to TRBJ1-2; 7 bases fit TRBD1. V dropped 4 bases and J dropped 4; count of bases not matched to a gene: 3. This CDR3 spans 13 amino acids.

The DNA for the CDR3 is TGTGCCACCAGTGATGCCGGGACAGGGTCAAGGGTCGCCTATGGCTACACCTTC. As protein: CATSDAGTGSRVAYGYTF. J is TRBJ1-2 and V is TRBV24-1, with 9 bases that match TRBD1. This CDR3 region has 18 residues. V lost 3 bases to trimming and J lost 4 bases; unmatched junction nucleotides: 14. Germline values: CDR1 KGHDR, CDR2 SFDVKD.

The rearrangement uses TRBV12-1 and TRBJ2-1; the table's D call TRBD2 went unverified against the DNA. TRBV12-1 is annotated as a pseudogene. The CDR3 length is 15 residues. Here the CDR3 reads CASSQRLDLFNEQFF. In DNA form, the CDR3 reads TGTGCCAGCAGCCAAAGACTTGACCTTTTCAATGAGCAGTTCTTC.

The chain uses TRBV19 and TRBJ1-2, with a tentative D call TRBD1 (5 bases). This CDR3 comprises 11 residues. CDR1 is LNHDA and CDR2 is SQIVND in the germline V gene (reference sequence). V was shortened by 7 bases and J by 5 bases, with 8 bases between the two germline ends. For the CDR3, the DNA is TGTGCCAGTAACGCAGGGTATGGCTACACCTTC. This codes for CASNAGYGYTF.

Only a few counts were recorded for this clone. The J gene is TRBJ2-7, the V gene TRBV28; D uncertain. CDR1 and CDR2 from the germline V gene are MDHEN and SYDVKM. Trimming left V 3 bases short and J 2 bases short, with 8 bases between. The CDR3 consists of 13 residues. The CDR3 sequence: CASSLVTPYEQYF. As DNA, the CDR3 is TGTGCCAGCAGTTTGGTCACTCCCTACGAGCAGTACTTC.

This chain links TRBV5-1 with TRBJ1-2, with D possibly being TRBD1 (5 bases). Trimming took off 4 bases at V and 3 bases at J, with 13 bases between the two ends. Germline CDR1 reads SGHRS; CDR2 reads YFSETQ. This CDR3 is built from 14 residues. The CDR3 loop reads CASSPQGKDYGYTF. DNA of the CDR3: TGCGCCAGCAGCCCTCAGGGTAAGGACTATGGCTACACCTTC.

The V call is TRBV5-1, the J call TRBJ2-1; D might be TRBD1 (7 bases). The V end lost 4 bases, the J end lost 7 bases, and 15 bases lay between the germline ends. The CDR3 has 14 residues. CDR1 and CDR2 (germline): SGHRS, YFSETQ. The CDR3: CASSGQGDWNEQFF. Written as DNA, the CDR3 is TGCGCCAGCAGCGGCCAGGGGGACTGGAATGAGCAGTTCTTC.

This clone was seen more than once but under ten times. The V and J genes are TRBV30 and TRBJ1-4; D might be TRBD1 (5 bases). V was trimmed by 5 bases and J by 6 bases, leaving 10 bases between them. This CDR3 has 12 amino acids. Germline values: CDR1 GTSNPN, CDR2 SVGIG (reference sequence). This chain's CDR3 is CAWGQSDEKLFF. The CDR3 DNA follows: TGTGCCTGGGGACAATCGGATGAAAAACTGTTTTTT. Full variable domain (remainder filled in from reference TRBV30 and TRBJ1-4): SQTIHQWPATLVQPVGSPLSLECTVEGTSNPNLYWYRQAAGRGLQLLFYSVGIGQISSEVPQNLSASRPQDRQFILSSKKLLLSDSGFYLCAWGQSDEKLFFGSGTQLSVL.

The CDR3 DNA reads TGTGCCAGCAGTGTTGGACTGAACTACGAGCAGTACTTC. This sequence encodes CASSVGLNYEQYF. The V call is TRBV28, the J call TRBJ2-7; weak D call: TRBD2 (5 bases). The CDR3 covers 13 residues. CDR1 and CDR2 (germline): MDHEN, SYDVKM. V was shortened by 5 bases and J by 3 bases, with 11 bases between the two germline ends.

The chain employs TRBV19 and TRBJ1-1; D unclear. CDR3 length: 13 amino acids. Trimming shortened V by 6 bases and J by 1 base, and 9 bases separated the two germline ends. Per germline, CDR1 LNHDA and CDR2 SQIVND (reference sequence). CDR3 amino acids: CASSLDWNTEAFF. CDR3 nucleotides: TGTGCCAGTAGCTTGGACTGGAACACTGAAGCTTTCTTT.

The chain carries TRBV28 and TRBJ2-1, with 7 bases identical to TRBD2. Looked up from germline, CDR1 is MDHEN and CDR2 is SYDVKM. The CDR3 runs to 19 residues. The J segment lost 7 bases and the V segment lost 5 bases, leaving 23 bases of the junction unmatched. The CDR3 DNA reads TGTGCCAGCAGTCCTGTCGTTCGTGAGCGGGGACCAGAAGAGAATGAGCAGTTCTTC. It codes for CASSPVVRERGPEENEQFF.

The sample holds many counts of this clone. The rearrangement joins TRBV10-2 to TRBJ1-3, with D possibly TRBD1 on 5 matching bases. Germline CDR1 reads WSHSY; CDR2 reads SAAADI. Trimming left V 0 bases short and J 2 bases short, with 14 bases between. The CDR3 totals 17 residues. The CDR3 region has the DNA TGCGCCAGCAGTGAGTCGACGGGGGTCATCACTGGAAACACCATATATTTT. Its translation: CASSESTGVITGNTIYF.

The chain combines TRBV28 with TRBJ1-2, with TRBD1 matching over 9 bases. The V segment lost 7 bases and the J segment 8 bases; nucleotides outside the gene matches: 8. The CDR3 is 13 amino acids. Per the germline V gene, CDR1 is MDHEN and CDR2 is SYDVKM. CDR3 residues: CASTNRGLGGYTF. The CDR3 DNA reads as TGTGCCAGCACCAACAGGGGGCTGGGCGGCTACACCTTC.

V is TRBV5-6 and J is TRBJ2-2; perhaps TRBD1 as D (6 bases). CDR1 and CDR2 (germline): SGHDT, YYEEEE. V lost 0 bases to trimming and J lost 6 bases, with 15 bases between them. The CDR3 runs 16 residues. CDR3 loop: CASSLVGTLPSGELFF. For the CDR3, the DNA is TGTGCCAGCAGCTTGGTAGGGACACTGCCGTCCGGGGAGCTGTTTTTT.